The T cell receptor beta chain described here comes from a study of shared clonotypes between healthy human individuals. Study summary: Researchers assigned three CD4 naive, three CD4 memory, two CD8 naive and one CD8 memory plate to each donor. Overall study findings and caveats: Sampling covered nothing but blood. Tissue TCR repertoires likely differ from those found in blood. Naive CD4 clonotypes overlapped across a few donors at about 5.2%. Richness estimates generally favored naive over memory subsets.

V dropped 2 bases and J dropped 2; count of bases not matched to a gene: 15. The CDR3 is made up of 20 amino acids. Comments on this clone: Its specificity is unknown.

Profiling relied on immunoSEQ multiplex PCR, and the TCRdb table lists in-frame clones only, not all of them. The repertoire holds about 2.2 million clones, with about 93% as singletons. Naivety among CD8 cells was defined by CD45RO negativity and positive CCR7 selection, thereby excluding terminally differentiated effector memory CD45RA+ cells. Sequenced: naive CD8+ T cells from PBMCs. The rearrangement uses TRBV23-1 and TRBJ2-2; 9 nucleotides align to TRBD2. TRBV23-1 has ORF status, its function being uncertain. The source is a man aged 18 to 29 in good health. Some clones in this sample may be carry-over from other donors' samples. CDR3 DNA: TGCGCCAGCAGTCAAGAACCGCTGGGGGGAGCGGGAGGCAACACCGGGGAGCTGTTTTTT. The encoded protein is CASSQEPLGGAGGNTGELFF.